The TCR beta chain under discussion was sequenced for a study of technical replicates of blood from a few donors. The assay was immunoSEQ multiplex PCR, and TCRdb's table has in-frame clones only and misses some. Of roughly 60,000 clones in the sample, around nine tenths were seen once. Germline CDR1 and CDR2: SEHNR and FQNEAQ (reference sequence). V was cut by 3 bases and J by 2 bases, with 8 bases left in between. This CDR3 region has 15 residues. The J gene is TRBJ2-6, the V gene TRBV7-9; TRBD1 might be the D (5 bases). Input material: PBMCs. The source is a human donor in good health. Some clones in this sample may be carry-over from other donors' samples. Written as DNA, the CDR3 is TGTGCCAGCAGCTTTAAGGGGACTGGGGCCAACGTCCTGACTTTC. It codes for CASSFKGTGANVLTF.